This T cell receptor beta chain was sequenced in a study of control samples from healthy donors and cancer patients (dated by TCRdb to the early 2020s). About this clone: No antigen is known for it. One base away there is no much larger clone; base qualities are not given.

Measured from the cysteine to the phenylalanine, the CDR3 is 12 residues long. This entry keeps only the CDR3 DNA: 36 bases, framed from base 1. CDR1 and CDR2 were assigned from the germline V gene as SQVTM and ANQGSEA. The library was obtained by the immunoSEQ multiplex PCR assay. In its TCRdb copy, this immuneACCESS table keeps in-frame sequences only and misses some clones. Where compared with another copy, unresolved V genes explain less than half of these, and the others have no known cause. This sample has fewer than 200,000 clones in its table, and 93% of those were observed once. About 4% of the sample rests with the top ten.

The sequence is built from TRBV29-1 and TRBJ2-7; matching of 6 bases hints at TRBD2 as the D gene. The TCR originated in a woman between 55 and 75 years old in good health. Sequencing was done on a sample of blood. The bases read TGCACCGTACAGGAGGGTTCTAACGAGCAGTACTTC. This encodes CTVQEGSNEQYF.